This T cell receptor beta chain emerged from a study of lymphopenia after photon versus proton radiotherapy. General study findings and limits: Under photons, naive T cells and diversity fell while effector/memory populations rose. In patients who died, overall survival fell as post-nadir TCR diversity dropped more.

The CDR3 has 13 residues. Germline CDR1 is SQVTM and CDR2 is ANQGSEA. V was trimmed by 4 bases and J by 4 bases, leaving 13 bases between them. Generated by immunoSEQ multiplex PCR, the TCRdb table keeps only in-frame clones and is missing some. The profile shows roughly 30,000 clones, roughly 90% of them singletons. A note on this clone: Antigen specificity is unknown.

This receptor was identified in a woman aged 45 to 65 with pancreatic cancer. This chain connects TRBV29-1 to TRBJ1-2; D call uncertain. Sequences were derived from peripheral blood, sampled from a patient treated with photon-based radiotherapy. CDR3 residues: CSVGVSSFYGYTF. The DNA for the CDR3 is TGCAGCGTTGGGGTCAGTTCTTTCTATGGCTACACCTTC.